This record concerns one T cell receptor beta chain sequence. The length of the CDR3 is 11 residues. Germline CDR1 reads SQVTM; CDR2 reads ANQGSEA. This specimen comes from a study of CXCR3-negative and CXCR3-positive naive CD8 T cells. The wider study: Sequencing brought in approximately 140 million TRB reads altogether, and each library got about 1.5 +/- 0.3 million.

UMI-labeled TRB cDNA libraries were prepared by 5' RACE. No DNA is given; TCRdb re-called the 5' RACE reads and lists each CDR3 protein once. The sample holds around 96,000 distinct CDR3 sequences. The sequenced sample was naive CXCR3- CD8+ T cells from blood. The subset denotes: CD45RO-CCR7+CD27+CD95- naive CD8+ T cells lacking CXCR3 (TNR3-). The sequence derives from a human donor in good health. Some clones in this sample may be carry-over from other donors' samples. The rearrangement links TRBV29-1 to TRBJ2-1. CDR3 amino acids: CSVDSRNEQFF.